This paragraph reports one TCR beta chain. The source of the sample is a study of cytomegalovirus exposure and HLA in healthy donors. Both 60 Vbeta primers and 13 Jbeta primers went into the PCR. Data came from immunoSEQ multiplex PCR; TCRdb stores just in-frame clones and leaves some out. Here the sample spans more than 150,000 clones, 85% being singletons. Germline loops: CDR1 MDHEN, CDR2 SYDVKM. The V gene lost 2 bases and the J gene lost 8 bases, with 10 bases spanning the gap. The length of the CDR3 is 14 residues. This TCR derives from a woman between 18 and 29 years old in good health and CMV-seronegative. The chain is built from TRBV28 and TRBJ1-6; no definite D call. Sequenced sample: PBMCs. CDR3 residues: CASSLTALYSPLHF. The DNA for the CDR3 is TGTGCCAGCAGTTTAACAGCTTTATATTCACCCCTCCACTTT.